The T cell receptor beta chain described here comes from a study of T cell responses to AZD1222 COVID-19 vaccine. General study results and limits: Spike as a whole was targeted by vaccine-associated CD4 TCRs, dominant at 160-218 and 743-854. Females outnumbered males among donors, who were mostly white British; clonal diversity was possibly underestimated.

The CDR3 has 18 amino acids. Trimming pared 5 bases from V and 3 bases from J, leaving 23 bases between. In germline, CDR1 is LGHNA, CDR2 YSLEER. Method: immunoSEQ multiplex PCR; TCRdb's copy keeps in-frame clones and lacks some. The table lists fewer than 200,000 clones, roughly 94% of them singletons. Concerning this clone: What it binds is unknown.

The receptor was derived from an adult in good health. J is TRBJ1-3 and V is TRBV4-3, with a tentative D call TRBD1 (6 bases). The sample consisted of peripheral blood, taken on day 0 of MenACWY control vaccination. As DNA, the CDR3 is TGCGCCAGCAGCACCCGGGCGGACAGCACAGAGGGTGGAAACACCATATATTTT. It translates to CASSTRADSTEGGNTIYF.